A selection of T cell receptor beta chains follows, all from one sample in a study of cytomegalovirus exposure and HLA in healthy donors. The protocol was immunoSEQ multiplex PCR, while the TCRdb copy is restricted to in-frame clones and leaves out a portion. In the table there are around 170,000 clones, roughly 76% of which are singletons. The specimen was PBMCs. These receptor sequences come from a middle-aged man in good health and CMV-seropositive. Both conserved end residues are part of each CDR3. The order of the fields is clone size, V gene, J gene, D gene, CDR3 length, CDR3 protein, CDR3 DNA. D genes are given only for firm matches. Not every row has a clone size; where given, it reads once, few, many or a size class.

>-|TRBV30|TRBJ2-5|-|13
CAWTRQMQETQYF
TGTGCCTGGACTCGACAGATGCAAGAGACCCAGTACTTC
>-|TRBV7-2|TRBJ1-4|-|15
CASSLGQSTNEKLFF
TGTGCCAGCAGCTTAGGACAATCAACTAATGAAAAACTGTTTTTT
>-|TRBV7-2|TRBJ2-3|TRBD2|17
CASSLERTRDGADTQYF
TGTGCCAGCAGCTTAGAGCGGACTAGGGACGGGGCAGATACGCAGTATTTT
>-|TRBV28|TRBJ2-7|TRBD1|14
CASSLSGTGGEQYF
TGTGCCAGCAGTTTGTCCGGGACAGGGGGCGAGCAGTACTTC
>-|TRBV19|TRBJ2-3|TRBD1|14
CASSWGTGTDTQYF
TGTGCCAGTTCCTGGGGGACAGGGACAGATACGCAGTATTTT
>-|TRBV9|TRBJ1-3|TRBD1|18
CASSIRPGQGTAGNTIYF
TGTGCCAGCAGCATTCGGCCGGGACAGGGAACGGCTGGAAACACCATATATTTT
>-|TRBV19|TRBJ2-7|TRBD1|15
CASSPLSGQGNEQYF
TGTGCCAGTAGTCCTCTTTCGGGACAGGGGAACGAGCAGTACTTC
>-|TRBV11-2|TRBJ2-1|TRBD1|17
CASSRTTGTGVYNEQFF
TGTGCCAGCAGCCGGACGACCGGGACAGGGGTCTACAATGAGCAGTTCTTC
>-|TRBV7-8|TRBJ2-5|-|15
CASSRIQGLQETQYF
TGTGCCAGCAGCCGGATTCAGGGGTTACAAGAGACCCAGTACTTC
>-|TRBV19|TRBJ2-2|-|14
CASSFEHRAGELFF
TGTGCCAGTAGCTTCGAACACAGGGCCGGGGAGCTGTTTTTT
>-|TRBV9|TRBJ1-3|-|16
CASSRGGDFSGNTIYF
TGTGCCAGCAGCCGGGGGGGGGACTTCTCTGGAAACACCATATATTTT
>-|TRBV7-9|TRBJ2-5|-|15
CASSRPLDSQETQYF
TGTGCCAGCAGCCGACCATTGGACAGCCAAGAGACCCAGTACTTC
>-|TRBV5-4|TRBJ1-2|TRBD1|16
CASSLSGTGVAYGYTF
TGTGCCAGCAGTTTATCCGGGACAGGGGTCGCCTATGGCTACACCTTC
>-|TRBV5-5|TRBJ1-5|-|15
CASSLEGFGGQPQHF
TGTGCCAGCAGCTTGGAAGGTTTCGGGGGTCAGCCCCAGCATTTT
>-|TRBV19|TRBJ1-2|-|15
CASSLGLTPSCGYTF
TGTGCCAGTAGTTTGGGACTGACACCCAGCTGTGGCTACACCTTC
>-|TRBV6-6|TRBJ2-7|-|13
CASSYGGSYEQYF
TGTGCCAGCAGTTACGGGGGGTCCTACGAGCAGTACTTC
>-|TRBV28|TRBJ2-4|-|20
CASSLGARTAKTIAKNIQYF
TGTGCCAGCAGTTTAGGGGCTCGGACGGCTAAGACGATAGCCAAAAACATTCAGTACTTC
>-|TRBV19|TRBJ2-3|TRBD1|15
CASSDMPTGADTQYF
TGTGCCAGTAGCGACATGCCCACAGGGGCAGATACGCAGTATTTT
>-|TRBV5-3|TRBJ1-1|-|15
CARRAGGAGYTEAFF
TGTGCCAGACGAGCGGGGGGGGCCGGGTACACTGAAGCTTTCTTT
>-|TRBV5-1|TRBJ2-3|TRBD2|15
CASSPGGRSTDTQYF
TGCGCCAGCAGCCCGGGCGGGAGAAGCACAGATACGCAGTATTTT
>-|TRBV18|TRBJ1-2|-|13
CASSPQGEYGYTF
TGTGCCAGCTCACCACAGGGGGAGTATGGCTACACCTTC
>few|TRBV7-9|TRBJ1-6|TRBD1|15
CATRTGDRFDSPLHF
TGTGCCACTCGAACCGGGGACAGGTTCGATTCACCCCTCCACTTT
>-|TRBV5-1|TRBJ2-5|-|17
CASSLGVAGIVRETQYF
TGCGCCAGCAGCTTGGGGGTGGCAGGGATCGTTCGGGAGACCCAGTACTTC
>-|TRBV19|TRBJ1-5|-|15
CASSIGRGRNQPQHF
TGTGCCAGTAGTATTGGGAGGGGTCGCAATCAGCCCCAGCATTTT
>-|TRBV9|TRBJ2-3|-|14
CASSWAGSTDTQYF
TGTGCCAGCAGCTGGGCAGGGTCAACAGATACGCAGTATTTT
>-|TRBV27|TRBJ2-7|-|13
CASKSSSSYEQYF
TGTGCCAGCAAAAGCTCGAGCTCCTACGAGCAGTACTTC
>-|TRBV20-1|TRBJ2-5|-|10
CSAYGETQYF
TGCAGTGCTTACGGGGAGACCCAGTACTTC
>once|TRBV27|TRBJ2-6|-|17
CASSPRTPTSGANVLTF
TGTGCCAGCAGTCCCCGGACACCAACTTCTGGGGCCAACGTCCTGACTTTC
>-|TRBV5-4|TRBJ1-2|-|14
CASNKGPPTLGYTF
TGTGCCAGCAACAAGGGGCCTCCCACACTTGGCTACACCTTC
>-|TRBV30|TRBJ2-3|-|15
CAWSVQALPTDTQYF
TGTGCCTGGAGTGTACAGGCTCTGCCTACAGATACGCAGTATTTT
>-|TRBV14|TRBJ2-5|-|13
CASSQRGGETQYF
TGTGCCAGCAGCCAAAGAGGGGGAGAGACCCAGTACTTC
>-|TRBV5-1|TRBJ2-2|TRBD2|17
CASSLDRGGRNTGELFF
TGCGCCAGCAGCTTGGACCGGGGGGGCCGGAACACCGGGGAGCTGTTTTTT
>-|TRBV19|TRBJ1-2|-|15
CASIRRSAAVDGYTF
TGTGCCAGTATTAGGAGGTCCGCTGCAGTAGACGGCTACACCTTC
>-|TRBV6-1|TRBJ1-5|-|13
CASSEMVGQPQHF
TGTGCCAGCAGTGAAATGGTCGGTCAGCCCCAGCATTTT
>-|TRBV2|TRBJ1-1|TRBD1|16
CASRYRGGQTDTEAFF
TGTGCCAGCAGGTACAGGGGAGGACAGACCGACACTGAAGCTTTCTTT
>-|TRBV29-1|TRBJ2-4|-|15
CSVAAEGFGKNIQYF
TGCAGCGTTGCGGCGGAGGGCTTTGGCAAAAACATTCAGTACTTC
>-|TRBV19|TRBJ1-4|TRBD1|15
CASSIEGTGAEKLFF
TGTGCCAGTAGTATAGAGGGGACAGGGGCTGAAAAACTGTTTTTT
>-|TRBV11-2|TRBJ2-3|TRBD1|16
CASSSLPGQGKDTQYF
TGTGCCAGCAGCTCTCTGCCGGGACAGGGTAAAGATACGCAGTATTTT
>-|TRBV11-3|TRBJ2-2|-|13
CASSSTGSGELFF
TGTGCCAGCAGCTCGACAGGATCCGGGGAGCTGTTTTTT
>-|TRBV27|TRBJ2-7|-|13
CASSLSPSYEQYF
TGTGCCAGCAGTTTATCTCCTTCCTACGAGCAGTACTTC
>-|TRBV25-1|TRBJ2-7|-|11
CASSELSEQYF
TGTGCCAGCAGTGAACTCAGCGAGCAGTACTTC
>once|TRBV6-5|TRBJ2-3|-|12
CASSPHTDTQYF
TGTGCCAGCAGCCCCCACACAGATACGCAGTATTTT
>-|TRBV7-9|TRBJ2-5|-|15
CASSLVAAAAGTQYF
TGTGCCAGCAGCTTGGTAGCAGCGGCGGCGGGAACCCAGTACTTC
>-|TRBV5-1|TRBJ1-1|-|15
CASIEEAGRDTEAFF
TGCGCCAGCATCGAGGAGGCAGGGAGGGACACTGAAGCTTTCTTT
>-|TRBV7-9|TRBJ1-3|-|16
CASSPDGPANGNTIYF
TGTGCCAGCAGCCCGGATGGGCCGGCAAATGGAAACACCATATATTTT
>-|TRBV10-3|TRBJ2-7|TRBD1|12
CAAGQEFYEQYF
TGTGCCGCAGGACAGGAGTTCTACGAGCAGTACTTC
>-|TRBV13|TRBJ1-2|-|16
CASSFAPDSPNYGYTF
TGTGCCAGCAGCTTCGCCCCAGACAGCCCTAACTATGGCTACACCTTC
>-|TRBV28|TRBJ2-2|-|13
CASSQQNPGELFF
TGTGCCAGCAGCCAACAGAACCCCGGGGAGCTGTTTTTT
>-|TRBV11-2|TRBJ1-4|TRBD1|14
CASSLSGGDEKLFF
TGTGCCAGCAGCTTATCAGGGGGCGACGAAAAACTGTTTTTT
>-|TRBV14|TRBJ2-5|-|12
CASSQTHETQYF
TGTGCCAGCAGCCAGACACACGAGACCCAGTACTTC
>-|TRBV7-9|TRBJ1-4|TRBD1|16
CASSLRGTVVGEKLFF
TGTGCCAGCAGCTTAAGGGGGACAGTCGTTGGTGAAAAACTGTTTTTT
>-|TRBV11-2|TRBJ1-3|-|13
CASRPPQGNTIYF
TGTGCCAGCCGCCCCCCGCAGGGAAACACCATATATTTT
>-|TRBV10-3|TRBJ2-7|TRBD1|14
CAISAGTELYEQYF
TGTGCCATCAGTGCCGGGACAGAGCTTTACGAGCAGTACTTC